This TCR beta chain was found in a study of blood T cell repertoires in COVID-19. Study-wide context: There were acute and convalescent COVID-19 samples, and they came from the United States, Italy and Spain. T cells, B-cell-depleted T cells, or PBMCs supplied cDNA or gDNA.

The CDR3 has 15 residues. Germline CDR1 LNHDA, CDR2 SQIVND (reference sequence). The trim removed 5 bases at V and 1 base at J, leaving 5 bases unmatched. Under the authors' procedure: Using reference gene primer amplification, nucleated cell counts were estimated. Generated by immunoSEQ multiplex PCR, the TCRdb table keeps only in-frame clones and is missing some. V and J calls and clone size are given by that table; D and trimming were obtained from the DNA. The sample lists 250,000 to 300,000 clones; around 90% were seen once. This receptor was taken from a woman in her forties or fifties who had recovered from COVID-19. The genes are TRBV19 and TRBJ2-7; 10 bases agree with TRBD2. Sample: peripheral blood. The CDR3 DNA is TGTGCCAGTAGTTCTCTAGCGGGAGTTTCCTACGAGCAGTACTTC. Translating gives CASSSLAGVSYEQYF.